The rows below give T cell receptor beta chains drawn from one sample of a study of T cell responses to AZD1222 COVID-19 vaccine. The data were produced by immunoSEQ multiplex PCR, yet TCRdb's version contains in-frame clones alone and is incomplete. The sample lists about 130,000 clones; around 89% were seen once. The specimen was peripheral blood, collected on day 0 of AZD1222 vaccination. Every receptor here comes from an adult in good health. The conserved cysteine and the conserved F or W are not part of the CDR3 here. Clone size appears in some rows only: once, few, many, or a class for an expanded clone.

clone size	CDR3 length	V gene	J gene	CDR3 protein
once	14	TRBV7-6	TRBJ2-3	ASSLQGGASTDTQY
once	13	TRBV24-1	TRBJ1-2	ATSDPSLGNYGYT
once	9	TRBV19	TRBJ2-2	ASRRTGELF
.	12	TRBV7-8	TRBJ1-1	ASSLEGANTEAF
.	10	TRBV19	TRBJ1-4	ASSMAPGQLF
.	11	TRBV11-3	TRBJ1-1	ASSVITGAEAF
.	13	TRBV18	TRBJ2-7	ASSPMRGQAYEQY
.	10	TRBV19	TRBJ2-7	ASSILLGEQY
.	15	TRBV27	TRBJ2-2	ASSTPYRTGDTGELF
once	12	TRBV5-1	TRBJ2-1	ASSLDSGYNEQF
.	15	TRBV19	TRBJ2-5	ASSSRLAGGTGETQY
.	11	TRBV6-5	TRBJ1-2	ASRGGGEDGYT
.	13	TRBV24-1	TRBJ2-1	ATREGDGVYNEQF
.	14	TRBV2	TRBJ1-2	ASSERGTGVGYGYT
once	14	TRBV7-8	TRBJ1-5	ASSDPGNRDNQPQH
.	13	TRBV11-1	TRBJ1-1	ASSPRAGMGTEAF
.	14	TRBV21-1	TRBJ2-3	ASSNCAGDSTDTQY
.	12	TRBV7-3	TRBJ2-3	ASSRQDPTDTQY
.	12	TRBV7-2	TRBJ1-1	ASSLYRDRGWAF
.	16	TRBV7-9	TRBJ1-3	ASSSLWVAGSSGNTIY
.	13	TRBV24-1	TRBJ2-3	ATSDQQGGTDTQY
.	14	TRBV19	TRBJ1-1	ASTLRTTGSRTEAF
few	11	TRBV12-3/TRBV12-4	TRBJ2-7	ANPGQGAYEQY
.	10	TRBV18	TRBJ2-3	ASSSSTDTQY
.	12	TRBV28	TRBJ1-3	ASSDRGGVNTIY
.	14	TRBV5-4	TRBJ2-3	ASSLGTGGRADTQY
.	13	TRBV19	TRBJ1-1	ASTIGGRANTEAF
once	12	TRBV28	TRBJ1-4	ASGNAGTGEKLF
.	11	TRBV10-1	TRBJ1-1	ASSVGQNTEAF
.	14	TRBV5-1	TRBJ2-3	ASSWAGGESAVEQY
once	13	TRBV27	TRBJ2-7	ASSLSGTGGGEQY
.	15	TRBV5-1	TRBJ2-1	ASSLGAGGSSYNEQF
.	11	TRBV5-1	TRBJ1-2	ASGTGTAYGYT
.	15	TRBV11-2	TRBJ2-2	ASSQNIGGRGTGELF
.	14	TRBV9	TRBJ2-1	ASSVVAQGAYNEQF
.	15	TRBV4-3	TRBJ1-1	ASSQATQGYWNTEAF
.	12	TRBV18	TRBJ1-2	ASADQSANYGYT
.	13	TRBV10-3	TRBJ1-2	AISESLDQGYGYT
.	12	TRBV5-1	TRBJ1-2	ASSLGPGLYGYT
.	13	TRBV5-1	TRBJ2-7	ASSLWGGVGYEQY
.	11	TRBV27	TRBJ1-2	ASSWTVFDGYT
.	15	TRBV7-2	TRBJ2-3	ASSLESSGTSTDTQY
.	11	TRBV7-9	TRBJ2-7	ASSLGQGGEQY
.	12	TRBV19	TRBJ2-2	ASSIKANTGELF
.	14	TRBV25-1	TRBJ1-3	ASSDYPGGSGNTIY
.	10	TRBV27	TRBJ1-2	ASSDRGYGYT
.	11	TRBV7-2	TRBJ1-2	ASSSTGYYGYT
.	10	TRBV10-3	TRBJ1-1	AANQGNTEAF
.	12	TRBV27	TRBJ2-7	ASSRDSRPYEQY
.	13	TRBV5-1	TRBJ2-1	ASSPGTSSYNEQF